This is a list of T cell receptor beta chains from one sample in a study of shared clonotypes between healthy human individuals. The assay was immunoSEQ multiplex PCR, and TCRdb's table has in-frame clones only and misses some. Found here are over a million clones, around 97% of them singletons; the top ten hold roughly 1.2%. Specimen: naive CD4+ T cells sorted from blood. These receptors came from a man aged 30-40 years in good health. The CDR3 runs from the conserved cysteine through the conserved F or W. D genes are given only for firm matches. Clone sizes are given selectively: once, few, many, or a class where the clone is expanded.

clone_size	v_call	d_call	j_call	cdr3_nt	cdr3_aa
-	TRBV29-1	-	TRBJ1-4	TGCAGCGCCACCCGGGGGATAGGGGAAAAACTGTTTTTT	CSATRGIGEKLFF
few	TRBV25-1	-	TRBJ1-2	TGTGCCAGCAGTGGTGGGGGGGACTATGGCTACACCTTC	CASSGGGDYGYTF
-	TRBV6-1	-	TRBJ2-5	TGTGCCAGCAGTTCGAGAGGGGGGCAAGAGACCCAGTACTTC	CASSSRGGQETQYF
few	TRBV18	-	TRBJ2-5	TGTGCCAGCTCACCACCGAGCGGGGAGACCCAGTACTTC	CASSPPSGETQYF
-	TRBV9	-	TRBJ1-2	TGTGCCAGCAGCGTAGAACCCGGACAAATAGGTGGCTACACCTTC	CASSVEPGQIGGYTF
-	TRBV28	-	TRBJ2-6	TGTGCCAGCAGTTCCCAGACCTTCTCTGGGGCCAACGTCCTGACTTTC	CASSSQTFSGANVLTF
-	TRBV5-1	-	TRBJ1-4	TGCGCCAGCAGGCGGGGAGCAACTAATGAAAAACTGTTTTTT	CASRRGATNEKLFF
-	TRBV5-1	-	TRBJ2-3	TGCGCCAGCAGTCGGGGTACCGCAGATACGCAGTATTTT	CASSRGTADTQYF
once	TRBV6-1	TRBD1	TRBJ1-4	TGTGCCAGCAGTCCCCGGACAGGTGGGGAAAAACTGTTTTTT	CASSPRTGGEKLFF
-	TRBV18	-	TRBJ1-3	TGTGCCAGCTCACCAGGCGGGGGGCCCGGAAACACCATATATTTT	CASSPGGGPGNTIYF
-	TRBV7-9	-	TRBJ1-2	TGTGCCAGCAGCTTAGCCAGATTAGGAGGGGGAGGCTACACCTTC	CASSLARLGGGGYTF
-	TRBV7-9	-	TRBJ2-7	TGTGCCAGCAGCATTATCAGGGGCTCCTACGAGCAGTACTTC	CASSIIRGSYEQYF
-	TRBV7-9	-	TRBJ2-1	TGTGCCAGCAGCATGGGGCCTTTGGAGCAATGGTTCTTC	CASSMGPLEQWFF
-	TRBV7-6	TRBD2	TRBJ2-1	TGTGCCAGCAGCTTAGGGGCGGGTGGAGCGGGAGTGAATGAGCAGTTCTTC	CASSLGAGGAGVNEQFF
-	TRBV18	TRBD1	TRBJ2-7	TGTGCCAGCTCACGCGACAGGGCCGGCTCCTACGAGCAGTACTTC	CASSRDRAGSYEQYF
-	TRBV19	-	TRBJ2-1	TGTGCCAGTAGCAGGGATGATTTTGGGAGCTCCTACAATGAGCAGTTCTTC	CASSRDDFGSSYNEQFF
-	TRBV9	-	TRBJ2-1	TGTGCCAGCAGCGTAGGGGGTTCCTACAATGAGCAGTTCTTC	CASSVGGSYNEQFF
once	TRBV6-5	-	TRBJ2-7	TGTGCCAGCACCGAGCGGAGCGGAGTCTCCTTC	CASTERSGVSF
-	TRBV5-1	TRBD1	TRBJ2-7	TGCGCCAGCAACCGGGACAGGGGGCAAAACGAGCAGTACTTC	CASNRDRGQNEQYF
-	TRBV4-3	-	TRBJ2-7	TGCGCCAGCAGCCAAGGTCTACAATCCTACGAGCAGTACTTC	CASSQGLQSYEQYF
-	TRBV6-6	TRBD1	TRBJ1-1	TGTGCCAGCAGTTCGACAGGGATTTGGGGCACTGAAGCTTTCTTT	CASSSTGIWGTEAFF
-	TRBV28	TRBD1	TRBJ2-7	TGTGCCAGCCGAGATCAGAGACAGGGGGCCTACGAGCAGTACTTC	CASRDQRQGAYEQYF
-	TRBV9	TRBD1	TRBJ2-1	TGTGCCAGCAGCGTTTGGACAGGGGATAACAATGAGCAGTTCTTC	CASSVWTGDNNEQFF